The rows below give T cell receptor beta chains drawn from one sample of a study of shared clonotypes between healthy human individuals. Some clones are missing from TCRdb's copy, which holds only in-frame ones; the method was immunoSEQ multiplex PCR. The data contain about 2 million clones, roughly 95% of them singletons. The sequenced sample was naive CD4+ T cells sorted from blood. The receptors shown here come from a man younger than 35 in good health. Both conserved end residues are part of each CDR3. A D gene is named only where the DNA matches it firmly. The listing skips clone size in some rows; elsewhere it reads once, few, many or a size class.

cdr3_length	v_call	d_call	j_call	clone_size	cdr3_aa	cdr3_nt
13	TRBV2	-	TRBJ2-3	once	CASSTQGTDTQYF	TGTGCCAGCAGTACCCAGGGTACAGATACGCAGTATTTT
14	TRBV5-1	TRBD1	TRBJ1-1	-	CASSRTTGSTEAFF	TGCGCCAGCAGCCGAACGACAGGGTCCACTGAAGCTTTCTTT
16	TRBV28	TRBD1	TRBJ2-2	-	CASSPPGTARAGELFF	TGTGCCAGCAGTCCGCCCGGGACAGCCAGAGCCGGGGAGCTGTTTTTT
11	TRBV6-6	-	TRBJ2-7	-	CASTNRIEQYF	TGTGCCAGCACAAACAGAATTGAGCAGTACTTC
14	TRBV25-1	-	TRBJ2-4	-	CASSVTGGQNIQYF	TGTGCCAGCAGTGTAACCGGGGGCCAAAACATTCAGTACTTC
17	TRBV30	TRBD1	TRBJ2-7	-	CAWSAPFRDRGSYEQYF	TGTGCCTGGAGTGCCCCCTTCCGGGACAGGGGTTCCTACGAGCAGTACTTC
14	TRBV7-3	-	TRBJ1-1	once	CASSLTPAHTEAFF	TGTGCCAGCAGCTTAACTCCGGCCCACACTGAAGCTTTCTTT
15	TRBV5-1	-	TRBJ1-3	-	CASSLLAGSGNTIYF	TGCGCCAGCAGCTTGTTGGCAGGGTCCGGAAACACCATATATTTT
13	TRBV15	-	TRBJ1-2	-	CATSRAQGDGYTF	TGTGCCACCAGCAGAGCACAGGGTGATGGCTACACCTTC
16	TRBV18	-	TRBJ1-1	-	CASSPPRTEGNTEAFF	TGTGCCAGCTCACCACCACGGACAGAAGGAAACACTGAAGCTTTCTTT
15	TRBV28	-	TRBJ1-1	-	CASSLFQGWNTEAFF	TGTGCCAGCAGTTTATTCCAGGGCTGGAACACTGAAGCTTTCTTT
14	TRBV6-5	-	TRBJ2-2	-	CASSWGVNTGELFF	TGTGCCAGCAGTTGGGGAGTGAACACCGGGGAGCTGTTTTTT
15	TRBV4-3	-	TRBJ2-7	-	CASSPVHQFSYEQYF	TGCGCCAGCAGCCCGGTGCACCAGTTCTCCTACGAGCAGTACTTC
13	TRBV6-5	-	TRBJ1-2	-	CASSYLQGDGYTF	TGTGCCAGCAGTTACTTACAAGGGGATGGCTACACCTTC
12	TRBV5-1	-	TRBJ2-3	-	CASSLPEDTQYF	TGCGCCAGCAGCTTACCGGAAGATACGCAGTATTTT
15	TRBV27	TRBD1	TRBJ1-1	-	CASSQDRGTNTEAFF	TGTGCCAGCAGTCAGGACAGGGGGACTAACACTGAAGCTTTCTTT
13	TRBV6-1	TRBD1	TRBJ1-1	-	CASSATGRTEAFF	TGTGCCAGCAGCGCGACAGGGAGGACTGAAGCTTTCTTT
15	TRBV25-1	TRBD2	TRBJ2-5	-	CASSGVAGGMETQYF	TGTGCCAGCAGTGGAGTAGCGGGAGGAATGGAGACCCAGTACTTC
16	TRBV14	TRBD2	TRBJ2-2	-	CASSQLAGGPAGELFF	TGTGCCAGCAGCCAACTAGCGGGAGGGCCGGCCGGGGAGCTGTTTTTT
11	TRBV6-1	-	TRBJ2-1	-	CAGSSYNEQFF	TGTGCCGGGTCATCCTACAATGAGCAGTTCTTC
16	TRBV5-1	TRBD1	TRBJ2-2	-	CASSFAGQGNTGELFF	TGCGCCAGCAGCTTCGCGGGACAGGGCAACACCGGGGAGCTGTTTTTT
16	TRBV5-1	-	TRBJ2-3	-	CASSLTEFRNTDTQYF	TGCGCCAGCAGCCTGACGGAGTTTAGAAACACAGATACGCAGTATTTT
14	TRBV14	TRBD1	TRBJ1-4	-	CASRAGGIGEKLFF	TGTGCCAGCAGAGCAGGGGGCATCGGTGAAAAACTGTTTTTT
14	TRBV6-5	-	TRBJ2-3	-	CASRWTDVTDTQYF	TGTGCCAGCCGTTGGACAGATGTCACAGATACGCAGTATTTT
14	TRBV6-4	TRBD1	TRBJ1-2	-	CASSPNRGAYGYTF	TGTGCCAGCAGCCCGAACAGGGGGGCTTATGGCTACACCTTC
15	TRBV2	TRBD1	TRBJ1-4	once	CASRGQGMVGEKLFF	TGTGCCAGCAGGGGACAGGGGATGGTGGGTGAAAAACTGTTTTTT
15	TRBV7-2	TRBD1	TRBJ1-6	-	CASSLQTGRHSPLHF	TGTGCCAGCAGCCTCCAGACAGGGAGGCATTCACCCCTCCACTTT
15	TRBV6-1	TRBD2	TRBJ2-3	once	CASSEQGGGTDTQYF	TGTGCCAGCAGTGAACAGGGAGGGGGCACAGATACGCAGTATTTT
14	TRBV5-4	TRBD1	TRBJ1-1	-	CASSLDRVYTEAFF	TGTGCCAGCAGCTTAGACAGGGTCTACACTGAAGCTTTCTTT
16	TRBV18	TRBD2	TRBJ2-3	-	CASSERGAFSTDTQYF	TGTGCCAGCTCGGAGCGGGGGGCCTTCTCCACAGATACGCAGTATTTT
13	TRBV9	-	TRBJ1-2	-	CASSVDTGYGYTF	TGTGCCAGCAGCGTAGATACGGGCTATGGCTACACCTTC
13	TRBV29-1	TRBD1	TRBJ1-1	-	CSGDRGSNTEAFF	TGCAGCGGGGACAGGGGTTCGAACACTGAAGCTTTCTTT
16	TRBV28	TRBD1	TRBJ1-1	-	CASSLRQGAGDTEAFF	TGTGCCAGCAGTTTACGACAGGGGGCCGGGGACACTGAAGCTTTCTTT
12	TRBV7-2	-	TRBJ2-1	-	CASSPRYNEQFF	TGTGCCAGCAGCCCCAGGTACAATGAGCAGTTCTTC
17	TRBV11-2	-	TRBJ1-6	-	CASSLDSIGSYNSPLHF	TGTGCCAGCAGCTTAGACTCAATTGGATCCTATAATTCACCCCTCCACTTT
14	TRBV29-1	-	TRBJ2-1	-	CSVGPQGPYNEQFF	TGCAGCGTTGGGCCTCAGGGACCCTACAATGAGCAGTTCTTC
17	TRBV11-2	TRBD1	TRBJ2-1	-	CASSPSWQGAIYNEQFF	TGTGCCAGCAGCCCCTCCTGGCAGGGGGCAATCTACAATGAGCAGTTCTTC
14	TRBV7-2	-	TRBJ1-4	-	CASSPREANEKLFF	TGTGCCAGCAGTCCGCGAGAGGCTAATGAAAAACTGTTTTTT
14	TRBV28	TRBD1	TRBJ1-1	-	CASSRTGVNTEAFF	TGTGCCAGCAGTCGGACAGGGGTGAACACTGAAGCTTTCTTT
13	TRBV19	TRBD1	TRBJ1-2	-	CASSGQDNYGYTF	TGTGCCAGTAGCGGACAGGATAACTATGGCTACACCTTC
17	TRBV7-2	TRBD2	TRBJ2-7	-	CASSLTSSKREGYEQYF	TGTGCCAGCAGCTTAACATCATCGAAGCGGGAGGGGTACGAGCAGTACTTC
16	TRBV18	TRBD2	TRBJ2-3	-	CASSPPTSGRIYTQYF	TGTGCCAGCTCACCCCCGACTAGCGGGAGAATCTATACGCAGTATTTT
15	TRBV12-5	-	TRBJ2-3	-	CASGFTSKRTDTQYF	TGTGCTAGTGGTTTTACTAGCAAGCGCACAGATACGCAGTATTTT
15	TRBV5-1	-	TRBJ1-1	-	CASSFMPGENTEAFF	TGCGCCAGCAGCTTTATGCCAGGTGAGAACACTGAAGCTTTCTTT
14	TRBV7-2	-	TRBJ2-2	few	CASSSGLNTGELFF	TGTGCCAGCAGCTCGGGACTTAACACCGGGGAGCTGTTTTTT
16	TRBV5-1	-	TRBJ2-2	-	CASSPTGLGNTGELFF	TGCGCCAGCAGCCCAACAGGCCTAGGGAACACCGGGGAGCTGTTTTTT
14	TRBV6-5	-	TRBJ1-3	-	CASSYTGTGNTIYF	TGTGCCAGCAGTTACACAGGGACTGGAAACACCATATATTTT
15	TRBV27	-	TRBJ1-3	-	CAGRRMGLSGNTIYF	TGTGCCGGACGACGGATGGGGCTCTCGGGAAACACCATATATTTT